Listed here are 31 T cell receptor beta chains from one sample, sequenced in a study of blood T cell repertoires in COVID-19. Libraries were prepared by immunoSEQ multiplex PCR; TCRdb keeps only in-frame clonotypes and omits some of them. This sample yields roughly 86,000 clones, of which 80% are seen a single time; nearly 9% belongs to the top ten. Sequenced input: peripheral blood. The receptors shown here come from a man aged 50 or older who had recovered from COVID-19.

CDR3 loop: CASSLGTGDEQYF. The CDR3 DNA reads TGTGCCAGCAGCTTAGGGACAGGGGACGAGCAGTACTTC. V and J are TRBV7-7 and TRBJ2-7; the match to TRBD1 covers 9 bases. Germline CDR1 and CDR2: SSHAT and FNYEAQ (reference sequence). The CDR3 loop spans 13 amino acids. Trimming at V came to 1 base and at J to 5 bases, leaving 0 bases not matched to a gene.

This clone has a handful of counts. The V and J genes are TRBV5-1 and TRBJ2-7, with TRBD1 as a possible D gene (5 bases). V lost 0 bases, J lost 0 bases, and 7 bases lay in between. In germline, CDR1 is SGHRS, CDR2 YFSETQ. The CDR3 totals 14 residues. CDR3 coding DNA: TGCGCCAGCAGCTTGGACAGGAACTCCTACGAGCAGTACTTC. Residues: CASSLDRNSYEQYF.

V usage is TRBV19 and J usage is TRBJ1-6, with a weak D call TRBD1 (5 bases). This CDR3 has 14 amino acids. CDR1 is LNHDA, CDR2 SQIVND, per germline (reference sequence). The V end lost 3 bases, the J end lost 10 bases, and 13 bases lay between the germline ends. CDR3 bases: TGTGCCAGTAGTATCGTCGGGGGGGAATCACCCCTCCACTTT. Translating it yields CASSIVGGESPLHF.

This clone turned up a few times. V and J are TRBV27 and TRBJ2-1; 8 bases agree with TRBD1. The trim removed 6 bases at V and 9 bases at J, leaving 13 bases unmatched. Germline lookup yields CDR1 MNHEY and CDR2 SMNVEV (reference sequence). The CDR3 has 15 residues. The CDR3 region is CASRKGTGVLAEQFF. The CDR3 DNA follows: TGTGCCAGCAGGAAGGGGACAGGAGTTTTGGCTGAGCAGTTCTTC.

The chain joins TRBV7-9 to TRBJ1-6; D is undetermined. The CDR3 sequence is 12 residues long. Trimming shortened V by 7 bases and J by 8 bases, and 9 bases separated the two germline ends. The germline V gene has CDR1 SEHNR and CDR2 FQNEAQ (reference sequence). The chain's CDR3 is CASNAGYSPLHF. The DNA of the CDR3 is TGTGCCAGCAACGCGGGTTATTCACCCCTCCACTTT.

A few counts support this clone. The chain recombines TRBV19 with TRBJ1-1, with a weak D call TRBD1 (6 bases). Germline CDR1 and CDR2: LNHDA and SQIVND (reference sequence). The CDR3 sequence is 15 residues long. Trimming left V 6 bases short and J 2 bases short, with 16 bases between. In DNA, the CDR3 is TGTGCCAGTAGCACCCCAAGGACAGCCAACACTGAAGCTTTCTTT. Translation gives CASSTPRTANTEAFF.

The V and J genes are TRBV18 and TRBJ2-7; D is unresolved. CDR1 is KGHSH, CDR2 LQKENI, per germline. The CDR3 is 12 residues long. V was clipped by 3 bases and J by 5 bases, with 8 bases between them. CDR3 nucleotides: TGTGCCAGCTCACCCCCCAGTGACGAGCAGTACTTC. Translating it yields CASSPPSDEQYF.

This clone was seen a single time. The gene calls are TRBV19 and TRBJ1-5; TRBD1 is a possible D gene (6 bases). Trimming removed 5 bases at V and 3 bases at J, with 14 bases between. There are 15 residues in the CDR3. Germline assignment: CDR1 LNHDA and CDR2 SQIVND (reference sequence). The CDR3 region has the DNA TGTGCCAGTAGTCCAAATGGGGGGGCCAATCAGCCCCAGCATTTT. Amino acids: CASSPNGGANQPQHF.

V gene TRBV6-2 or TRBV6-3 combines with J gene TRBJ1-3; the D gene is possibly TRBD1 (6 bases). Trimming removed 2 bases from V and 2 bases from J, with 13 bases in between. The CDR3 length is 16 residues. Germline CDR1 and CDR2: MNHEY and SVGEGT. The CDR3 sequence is CASSYGAGATGNTIYF. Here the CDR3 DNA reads TGTGCCAGCAGTTACGGGGCGGGGGCAACTGGAAACACCATATATTTT.

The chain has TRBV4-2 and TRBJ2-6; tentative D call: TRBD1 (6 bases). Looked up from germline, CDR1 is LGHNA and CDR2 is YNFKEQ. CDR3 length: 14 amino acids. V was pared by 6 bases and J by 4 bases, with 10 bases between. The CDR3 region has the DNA TGTGCCAGCAGTCAGGGGACCGGGGCCAACGTCCTGACTTTC. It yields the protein CASSQGTGANVLTF.

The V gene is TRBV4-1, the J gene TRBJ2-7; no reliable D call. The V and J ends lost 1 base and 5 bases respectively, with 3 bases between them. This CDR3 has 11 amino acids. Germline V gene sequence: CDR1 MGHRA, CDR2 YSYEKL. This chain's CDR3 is CASSQGNEQYF. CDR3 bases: TGCGCCAGCAGCCAAGGTAACGAGCAGTACTTC.

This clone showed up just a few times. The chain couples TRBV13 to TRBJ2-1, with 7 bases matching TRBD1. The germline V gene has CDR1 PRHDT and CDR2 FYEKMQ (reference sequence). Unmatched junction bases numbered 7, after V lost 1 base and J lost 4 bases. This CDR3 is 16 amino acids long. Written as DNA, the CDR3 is TGTGCCAGCAGCTTAGTCACAGGGGCAACATACAATGAGCAGTTCTTC. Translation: CASSLVTGATYNEQFF.

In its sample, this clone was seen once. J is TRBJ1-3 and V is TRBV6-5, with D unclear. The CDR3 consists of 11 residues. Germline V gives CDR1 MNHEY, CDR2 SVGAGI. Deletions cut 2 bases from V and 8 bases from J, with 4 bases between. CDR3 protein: CASSYEDTIYF. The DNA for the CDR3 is TGTGCCAGCAGTTACGAGGACACCATATATTTT.

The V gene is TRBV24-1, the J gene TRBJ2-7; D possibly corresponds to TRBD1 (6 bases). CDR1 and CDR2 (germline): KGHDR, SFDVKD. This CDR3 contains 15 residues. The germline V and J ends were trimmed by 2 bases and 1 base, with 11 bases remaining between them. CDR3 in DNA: TGTGCCACCAGTGATTGCGGACAGCCGTCCTACGAGCAGTACTTC. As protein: CATSDCGQPSYEQYF.

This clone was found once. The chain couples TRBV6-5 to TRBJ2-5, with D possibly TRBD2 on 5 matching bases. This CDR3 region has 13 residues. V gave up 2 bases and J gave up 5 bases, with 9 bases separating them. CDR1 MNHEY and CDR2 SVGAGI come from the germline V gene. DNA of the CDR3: TGTGCCAGCAGTTACCTCGGGGTGGAGACCCAGTACTTC. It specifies CASSYLGVETQYF.

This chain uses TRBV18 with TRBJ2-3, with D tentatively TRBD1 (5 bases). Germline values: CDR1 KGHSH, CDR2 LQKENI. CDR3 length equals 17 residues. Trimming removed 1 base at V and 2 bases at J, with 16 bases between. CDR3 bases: TGTGCCAGCTCACCACTCCTTCGACAGAAAACCACAGATACGCAGTATTTT. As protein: CASSPLLRQKTTDTQYF.

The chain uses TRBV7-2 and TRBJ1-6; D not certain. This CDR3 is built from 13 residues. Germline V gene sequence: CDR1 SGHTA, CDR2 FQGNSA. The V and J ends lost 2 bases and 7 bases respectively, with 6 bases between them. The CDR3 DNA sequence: TGTGCCAGCAGCTTAAACGGGAATTCACCCCTCCACTTT. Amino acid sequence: CASSLNGNSPLHF.

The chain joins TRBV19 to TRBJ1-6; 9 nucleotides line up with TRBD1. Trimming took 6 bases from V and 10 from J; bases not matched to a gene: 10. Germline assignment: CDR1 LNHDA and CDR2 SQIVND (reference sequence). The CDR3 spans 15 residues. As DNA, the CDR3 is TGTGCCAGTAGGATCCAGGACAGGGGCGGCTCACCCCTCCACTTT. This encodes CASRIQDRGGSPLHF.

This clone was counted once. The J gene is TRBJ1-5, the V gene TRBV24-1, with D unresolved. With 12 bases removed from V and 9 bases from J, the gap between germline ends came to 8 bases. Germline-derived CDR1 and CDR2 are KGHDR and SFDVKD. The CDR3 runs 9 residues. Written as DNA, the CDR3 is TGTGCCCCTGTCGGGCCCCAGCATTTT. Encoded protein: CAPVGPQHF.

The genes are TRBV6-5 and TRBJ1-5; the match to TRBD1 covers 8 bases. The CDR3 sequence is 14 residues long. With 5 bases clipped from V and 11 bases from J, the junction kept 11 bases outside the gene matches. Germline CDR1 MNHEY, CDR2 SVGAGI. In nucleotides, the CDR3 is TGTGCCAGCAGTCTTTCAGGACAGGGAGAGACCCAGCATTTT. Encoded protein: CASSLSGQGETQHF.

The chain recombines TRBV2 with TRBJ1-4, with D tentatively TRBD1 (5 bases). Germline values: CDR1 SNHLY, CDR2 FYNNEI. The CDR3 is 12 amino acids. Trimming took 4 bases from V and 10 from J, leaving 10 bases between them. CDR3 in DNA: TGTGCCAGCAGTGGGGATAGGGGAAAACTGTTTTTT. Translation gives CASSGDRGKLFF.

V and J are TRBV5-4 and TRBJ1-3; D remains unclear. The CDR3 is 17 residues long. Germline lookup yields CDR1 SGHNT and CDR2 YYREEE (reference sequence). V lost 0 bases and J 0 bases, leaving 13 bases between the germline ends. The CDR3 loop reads CASSLGGGGYSGNTIYF. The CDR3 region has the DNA TGTGCCAGCAGCTTGGGGGGAGGAGGGTACTCTGGAAACACCATATATTTT.

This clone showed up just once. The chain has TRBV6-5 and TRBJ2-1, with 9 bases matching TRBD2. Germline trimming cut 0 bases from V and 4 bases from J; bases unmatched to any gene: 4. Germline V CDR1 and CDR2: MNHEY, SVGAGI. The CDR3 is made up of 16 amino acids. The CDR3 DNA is TGTGCCAGCAGTTACTCTAGCGGGAGCTCATACAATGAGCAGTTCTTC. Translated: CASSYSSGSSYNEQFF.

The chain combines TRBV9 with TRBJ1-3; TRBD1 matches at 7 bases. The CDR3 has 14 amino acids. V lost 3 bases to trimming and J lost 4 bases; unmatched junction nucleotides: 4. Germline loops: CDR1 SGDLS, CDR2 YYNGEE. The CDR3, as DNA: TGTGCCAGCAGCGAGACAGGGCGGGGAAACACCATATATTTT. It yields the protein CASSETGRGNTIYF.

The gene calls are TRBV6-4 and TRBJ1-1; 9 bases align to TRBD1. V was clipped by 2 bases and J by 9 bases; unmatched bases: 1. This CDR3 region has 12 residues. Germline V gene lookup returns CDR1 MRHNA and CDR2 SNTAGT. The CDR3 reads CASSDGQGKAFF. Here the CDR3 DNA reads TGTGCCAGCAGTGACGGACAGGGGAAAGCTTTCTTT.

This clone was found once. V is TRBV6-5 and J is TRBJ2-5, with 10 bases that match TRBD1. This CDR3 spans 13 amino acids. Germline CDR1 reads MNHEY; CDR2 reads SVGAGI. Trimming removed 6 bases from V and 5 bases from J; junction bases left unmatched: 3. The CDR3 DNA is TGTGCCAGCAGGACAGGGGGCTGGGAGACCCAGTACTTC. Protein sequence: CASRTGGWETQYF.

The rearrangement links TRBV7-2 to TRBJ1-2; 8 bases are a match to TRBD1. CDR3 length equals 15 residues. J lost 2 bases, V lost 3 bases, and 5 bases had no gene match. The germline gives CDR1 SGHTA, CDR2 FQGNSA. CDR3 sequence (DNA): TGTGCCAGCAGCTTGGTGCGGGACAGGAACTATGGCTACACCTTC. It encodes CASSLVRDRNYGYTF.

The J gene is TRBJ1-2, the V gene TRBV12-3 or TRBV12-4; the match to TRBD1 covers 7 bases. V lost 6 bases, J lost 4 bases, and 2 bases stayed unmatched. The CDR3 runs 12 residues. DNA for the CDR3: TGTGCCAGCAGATACAGGGGCTATGGCTACACCTTC. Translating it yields CASRYRGYGYTF.

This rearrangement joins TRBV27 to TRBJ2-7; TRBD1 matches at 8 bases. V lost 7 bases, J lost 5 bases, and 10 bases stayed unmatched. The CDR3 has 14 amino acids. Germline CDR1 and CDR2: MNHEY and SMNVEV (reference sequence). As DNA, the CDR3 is TGTGCCAGCATGCTGGACAGGGATGGCGACGAGCAGTACTTC. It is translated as CASMLDRDGDEQYF.

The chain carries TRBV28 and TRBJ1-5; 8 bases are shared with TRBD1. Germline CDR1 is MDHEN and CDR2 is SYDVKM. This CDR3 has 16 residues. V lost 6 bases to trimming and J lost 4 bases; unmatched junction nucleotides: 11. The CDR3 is CASRSTHTGGNQPQHF. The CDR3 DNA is TGTGCCAGCAGATCAACCCATACAGGGGGGAATCAGCCCCAGCATTTT.

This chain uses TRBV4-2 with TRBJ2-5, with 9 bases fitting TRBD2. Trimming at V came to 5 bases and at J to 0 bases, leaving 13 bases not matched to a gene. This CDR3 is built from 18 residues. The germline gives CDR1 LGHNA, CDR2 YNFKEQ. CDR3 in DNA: TGTGCCAGCAGCGCAAGTGGGGGCGGGGGGGCCCACCAAGAGACCCAGTACTTC. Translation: CASSASGGGGAHQETQYF.